One TCR beta chain is described in this entry. Alongside a J-beta primer mix, a sample-barcoded 5' primer served in a second PCR lasting roughly 7 to 12 cycles. TCRdb fed the 5' RACE reads into MiXCR, producing one record per CDR3 protein. The table includes fewer than 600,000 distinct CDR3 sequences, about 29% detected once. Donor samples were obtained from healthy Caucasian individuals from Russia, aged about 6 to 95. Every donor gave roughly 9.2 milliliters of peripheral blood. Isolation per sample recovered at least 7 million PBMCs. This sample stems from a study of blood T cells in healthy people across ages. Germline V gives CDR1 SGHRS, CDR2 YFSETQ. The V gene lost 0 bases and the J gene lost 3 bases, with 12 bases spanning the gap. This CDR3 has 16 residues. These records were also assigned to another study, of T cells of mothers and their children. As reported in that work: Related mother-child pairs showed slightly, non-significantly higher overlap than unrelated pairs.

The sequence derives from a boy aged 2-9 years in good health. Sequenced material: blood. The gene calls are TRBV5-1 and TRBJ1-4; TRBD1 is a possible D gene (5 bases). The chain's CDR3 is CASSLEGQQANEKLFF. The CDR3 DNA reads as TGCGCCAGCAGCTTGGAAGGACAACAAGCTAATGAAAAACTGTTTTTT.